What follows are 24 T cell receptor beta chains derived from one specimen sequenced in a study of shared clonotypes between healthy human individuals. Repertoires were generated with immunoSEQ multiplex PCR, while TCRdb's copy carries only in-frame clones and drops some. The table lists millions of clones, more than 90% of them singletons. Material: naive CD4+ T cells sorted from blood. Indicated subset: CD45RA+ positively selected. The receptors here all came from a man aged 18 to 30 in good health.

The V and J genes are TRBV6-5 and TRBJ2-7; 9 positions match TRBD2. This CDR3 comprises 14 residues. CDR1 is MNHEY, CDR2 SVGAGI, per germline. The ends lost 7 bases at V and 0 bases at J; junction bases unmatched: 4. The CDR3 loop is CASTPSGNSYEQYF. The CDR3 coding sequence is TGTGCCAGCACCCCTAGCGGGAACTCCTACGAGCAGTACTTC.

J is TRBJ1-4 and V is TRBV18; D might be TRBD1 (6 bases). The CDR3 has 16 amino acids. The germline gives CDR1 KGHSH, CDR2 LQKENI. V was clipped by 4 bases and J by 4 bases, with 16 bases between them. CDR3 sequence (DNA): TGTGCCAGCTCACAAAGTGCCGGGACAAATAATGAAAAACTGTTTTTT. Its protein product is CASSQSAGTNNEKLFF. Looking up the rest from reference TRBV18 and TRBJ1-4 gives the full variable domain: NAGVMQNPRHLVRRRGQEARLRCSPMKGHSHVYWYRQLPEEGLKFMVYLQKENIIDESGMPKERFSAEFPKEGPSILRIQQVVRGDSAAYFCASSQSAGTNNEKLFFGSGTQLSVL.

The chain carries TRBV6-7 and TRBJ2-7; 7 bases map to TRBD2. TRBV6-7 is identified as an open reading frame with a role that is uncertain. The CDR3 sequence is 13 residues long. V was pared by 10 bases and J by 1 base, with 7 bases of the junction left unmatched. The CDR3 sequence is CATTSDVSYEQYF. As DNA, the CDR3 is TGTGCCACCACTAGCGACGTATCCTACGAGCAGTACTTC.

Note on this clone: Other nucleotide sequences from this sample produce the same CDR3. The chain joins TRBV2 to TRBJ1-5; D gene ambiguous. V lost 0 bases to trimming and J lost 1 base, with 13 bases between them. Germline-derived CDR1 and CDR2 are SNHLY and FYNNEI. The CDR3 contains 17 residues. The CDR3 coding sequence is TGTGCCAGCAGTGAAGCGCTTCGGGGAGGAAGCAATCAGCCCCAGCATTTT. Residues: CASSEALRGGSNQPQHF.

The V gene is TRBV7-2, the J gene TRBJ2-7, with 10 bases fitting TRBD1. The CDR3 spans 15 residues. From germline, CDR1 is SGHTA and CDR2 FQGNSA. Trimming at V came to 4 bases and at J to 3 bases, leaving 6 bases not matched to a gene. The CDR3 sequence is CASSSRQGAYYEQYF. In DNA form, the CDR3 reads TGTGCCAGCAGCTCCAGACAGGGGGCGTACTACGAGCAGTACTTC. Looking up the rest from reference TRBV7-2 and TRBJ2-7 gives the full variable domain: GAGVSQSPSNKVTEKGKDVELRCDPISGHTALYWYRQSLGQGLEFLIYFQGNSAPDKSGLPSDRFSAERTGGSVSTLTIQRTQQEDSAVYLCASSSRQGAYYEQYFGPGTRLTVT.

The J gene is TRBJ2-3, the V gene TRBV28, with D uncertain. From germline, CDR1 is MDHEN and CDR2 SYDVKM. The V end was cut by 8 bases, the J end by 6 bases, with 6 bases between. There are 10 residues in the CDR3. The DNA of the CDR3 is TGTGCCAGCGGAACGGATACGCAGTATTTT. Amino acids: CASGTDTQYF. The complete variable domain, with remaining parts taken from reference TRBV28 and TRBJ2-3, reads DVKVTQSSRYLVKRTGEKVFLECVQDMDHENMFWYRQDPGLGLRLIYFSYDVKMKEKGDIPEGYSVSREKKERFSLILESASTNQTSMYLCASGTDTQYFGPGTRLTVL.

This chain links TRBV18 with TRBJ2-7; 8 bases line up with TRBD1. The CDR3 sequence is 14 residues long. The trim removed 5 bases at V and 4 bases at J, leaving 7 bases unmatched. Germline V gene data show CDR1 as KGHSH and CDR2 as LQKENI. The CDR3 loop reads CASSEGQVLYEQYF. The DNA of the CDR3 is TGTGCCAGCTCAGAGGGACAGGTACTATACGAGCAGTACTTC.

This chain connects TRBV27 to TRBJ2-3; 8 bases are shared with TRBD2. Looked up from germline, CDR1 is MNHEY and CDR2 is SMNVEV (reference sequence). V trimming: 4 bases; J trimming: 3 bases; junction bases outside the gene matches: 6. This CDR3 contains 15 residues. CDR3 residues: CASSSPAGVTDTQYF. As DNA, the CDR3 is TGTGCCAGCAGTTCCCCAGCGGGGGTGACAGATACGCAGTATTTT.

The chain has TRBV6-5 and TRBJ1-1; D is unclear. The V gene's germline CDR1 is MNHEY and CDR2 SVGAGI. The CDR3 runs 15 residues. Trimming pared 0 bases from V and 4 bases from J, leaving 12 bases between. The CDR3 loop is CASSYSQTLATEAFF. DNA for the CDR3: TGTGCCAGCAGTTACTCACAGACCCTTGCCACTGAAGCTTTCTTT.

The V gene is TRBV12-5, the J gene TRBJ1-2; TRBD1 matches 11 bases. V lost 3 bases and J lost 1; bases outside the gene matches: 13. The CDR3 consists of 19 residues. The germline CDR1 and CDR2 sequences are LGHNT and FRNRAP. The CDR3 spells CASGFTPGQGAIGNYGYTF. The CDR3 coding sequence is TGTGCTAGTGGTTTTACCCCCGGACAGGGGGCAATCGGTAACTATGGCTACACCTTC.

This chain links TRBV6-5 with TRBJ2-1; D is unclear. The V end was cut by 6 bases, the J end by 10 bases, with 13 bases between. The CDR3 has 12 amino acids. Germline loops: CDR1 MNHEY, CDR2 SVGAGI. This chain's CDR3 is CASRRGNMEQFF. Written as DNA, the CDR3 is TGTGCCAGCAGACGAGGAAACATGGAGCAGTTCTTC.

Worth noting for this clone: Different DNA sequences within this sample yield the same CDR3. The genes are TRBV30 and TRBJ1-3; D not certain. The CDR3 loop spans 14 amino acids. Germline V gene sequence: CDR1 GTSNPN, CDR2 SVGIG (reference sequence). The V end lost 0 bases, the J end lost 0 bases, and 6 bases lay between the germline ends. The CDR3 nucleotides read TGTGCCTGGAGTGTTATGAGCTCTGGAAACACCATATATTTT. Amino acid sequence: CAWSVMSSGNTIYF.

In DNA form, the CDR3 reads TGTGCCTGGAGTGTAACGAGGAAGCAAGAGACCCAGTACTTC. It is translated as CAWSVTRKQETQYF. The chain couples TRBV30 to TRBJ2-5; D not certain. This CDR3 has 14 residues. CDR1 is GTSNPN, CDR2 SVGIG, per germline (reference sequence). V was cut by 0 bases and J by 2 bases, with 10 bases left in between. Complete variable domain (other parts from reference TRBV30 and TRBJ2-5): SQTIHQWPATLVQPVGSPLSLECTVEGTSNPNLYWYRQAAGRGLQLLFYSVGIGQISSEVPQNLSASRPQDRQFILSSKKLLLSDSGFYLCAWSVTRKQETQYFGPGTRLLVL.

The V and J genes are TRBV28 and TRBJ1-6, with TRBD1 identical over 11 bases. The CDR3 is made up of 18 amino acids. V trimming: 6 bases; J trimming: 9 bases; junction bases outside the gene matches: 16. Germline V CDR1 and CDR2: MDHEN, SYDVKM. As DNA, the CDR3 is TGTGCCAGCAGCAAGGACAGGGGGCGCGTCTATATTGTTTCACCCCTCCACTTT. Its protein product is CASSKDRGRVYIVSPLHF.

A single count supports this clone. The chain carries TRBV4-1 and TRBJ2-1; TRBD2 matches at 12 bases. The V gene end was trimmed by 6 bases and the J gene end by 8 bases; junction bases not matched to a gene: 8. Germline-derived CDR1 and CDR2 are MGHRA and YSYEKL. This CDR3 is built from 15 residues. The CDR3 spells CASRPLAGGPHEQFF. CDR3 DNA sequence: TGCGCCAGCAGACCGCTAGCGGGAGGGCCTCATGAGCAGTTCTTC.

The V gene is TRBV6-5, the J gene TRBJ2-3, with D unclear. This CDR3 is 15 amino acids long. Trimming left V 2 bases short and J 2 bases short, with 11 bases between. Germline V gives CDR1 MNHEY, CDR2 SVGAGI. The CDR3 region is CASSYRPSDTDTQYF. In nucleotides, the CDR3 is TGTGCCAGCAGTTACCGGCCCTCTGACACAGATACGCAGTATTTT.

Remarks on this clone: The same CDR3 is also encoded by other DNA sequences in this sample. This sequence joins TRBV18 and TRBJ2-7; 9 nucleotides match TRBD2. The CDR3 loop spans 15 amino acids. Germline values: CDR1 KGHSH, CDR2 LQKENI. Trimming cost V 0 bases and J 4 bases; bases outside gene matches: 4. In DNA, the CDR3 is TGTGCCAGCTCACCACCTAGCGGGGGAGCGTACGAGCAGTACTTC. This translates into CASSPPSGGAYEQYF. Together with reference TRBV18 and TRBJ2-7, the CDR3 gives the full variable domain: NAGVMQNPRHLVRRRGQEARLRCSPMKGHSHVYWYRQLPEEGLKFMVYLQKENIIDESGMPKERFSAEFPKEGPSILRIQQVVRGDSAAYFCASSPPSGGAYEQYFGPGTRLTVT.

As to this clone: The sample holds other DNA sequences that translate to the same CDR3. This chain links TRBV9 with TRBJ2-7; tentative D call: TRBD1 (6 bases). From germline, CDR1 is SGDLS and CDR2 YYNGEE. Trimming stripped 4 bases from V and 0 bases from J, with 14 bases between. CDR3 size: 15 residues. The CDR3 loop is CASSPRGGSSYEQYF. The CDR3 DNA reads as TGTGCCAGCAGCCCCAGGGGTGGTAGCTCCTACGAGCAGTACTTC.

The chain recombines TRBV18 with TRBJ2-7, with D hard to call. V shed 4 bases and J shed 2 bases, with 15 bases lying between them. Germline CDR1 is KGHSH and CDR2 is LQKENI. The CDR3 has 15 residues. In nucleotides, the CDR3 is TGTGCCAGCTCACGAAGTTCCAACCCCACCTACGAGCAGTACTTC. Amino acid sequence: CASSRSSNPTYEQYF.

CDR3 amino acids: CASRRTGGDEQFF. In nucleotides, the CDR3 is TGTGCCAGCAGAAGGACAGGGGGCGATGAGCAGTTCTTC. This rearrangement joins TRBV6-1 to TRBJ2-1; 11 bases map to TRBD1. Germline-derived CDR1 and CDR2 are MNHNS and SASEGT. V trimming: 6 bases; J trimming: 8 bases; junction bases outside the gene matches: 3. The CDR3 consists of 13 residues.

The CDR3 protein is CSVADRSSGNTIYF. CDR3 DNA sequence: TGCAGCGTTGCGGACAGGTCCTCTGGAAACACCATATATTTT. V gene TRBV29-1 combines with J gene TRBJ1-3; 7 bases match TRBD1. The CDR3 spans 14 residues. V lost 4 bases to trimming and J lost 0 bases; unmatched junction nucleotides: 3. The germline V gene has CDR1 SQVTM and CDR2 ANQGSEA.

The genes are TRBV7-2 and TRBJ1-6, with 7 bases fitting TRBD1. V gave up 5 bases and J gave up 8 bases; unmatched junction bases: 12. There are 16 residues in the CDR3. From germline, CDR1 is SGHTA and CDR2 FQGNSA. This CDR3 reads CASSNDRDPADSPLHF. Written as DNA, the CDR3 is TGTGCCAGCAGCAATGACAGGGATCCGGCGGATTCACCCCTCCACTTT.

The chain has TRBV7-9 and TRBJ1-4, with D possibly being TRBD1 (5 bases). V was trimmed by 5 bases and J by 6 bases, leaving 13 bases between them. From germline, CDR1 is SEHNR and CDR2 FQNEAQ (reference sequence). This CDR3 contains 14 residues. The CDR3 DNA reads as TGTGCCAGCAGCCCCCGGGGGGGGGATGAAAAACTGTTTTTT. This translates into CASSPRGGDEKLFF.

The chain carries TRBV29-1 and TRBJ2-1; D possibly matches TRBD1 or TRBD2 (6 bases each). The CDR3 is made up of 13 amino acids. Trimming removed 7 bases at V and 8 bases at J, with 18 bases between. Germline V lookup: CDR1 SQVTM, CDR2 ANQGSEA. Here the CDR3 reads CSARDNPGHEQFF. CDR3 DNA sequence: TGCAGCGCGCGGGACAACCCAGGGCATGAGCAGTTCTTC.